This entry features one T cell receptor (beta chain) sequence. Its cognate antigen is unknown. The CDR3 spans 16 residues. With V trimmed by 0 bases and J by 5 bases, 8 bases remained unmatched. Per the germline V gene, CDR1 is LGHNA and CDR2 is YNFKEQ. The sample belongs to a study of response to subunit inactivated influenza vaccine. Study observations and caveats: Each seasonal influenza vaccination, the authors suggested, recruits few new T cells.

One entry per CDR3 protein results from TCRdb running MiXCR on the RT-PCR reads. The sample yields about 190,000 distinct CDR3 sequences, around an eighth seen once. The V and J genes are TRBV4-2 and TRBJ2-5, with 8 bases identical to TRBD2. The clonotype originates from a man over 45 who received an inactivated influenza vaccine. The specimen was CD8+ T cells sorted from PBMCs, collected roughly 5 days after vaccination. The CDR3 coding sequence is TGTGCCAGCAGCCAAGATTTTCGGGAGGGCCTCGAGACCCAGTACTTC. Translating it yields CASSQDFREGLETQYF.